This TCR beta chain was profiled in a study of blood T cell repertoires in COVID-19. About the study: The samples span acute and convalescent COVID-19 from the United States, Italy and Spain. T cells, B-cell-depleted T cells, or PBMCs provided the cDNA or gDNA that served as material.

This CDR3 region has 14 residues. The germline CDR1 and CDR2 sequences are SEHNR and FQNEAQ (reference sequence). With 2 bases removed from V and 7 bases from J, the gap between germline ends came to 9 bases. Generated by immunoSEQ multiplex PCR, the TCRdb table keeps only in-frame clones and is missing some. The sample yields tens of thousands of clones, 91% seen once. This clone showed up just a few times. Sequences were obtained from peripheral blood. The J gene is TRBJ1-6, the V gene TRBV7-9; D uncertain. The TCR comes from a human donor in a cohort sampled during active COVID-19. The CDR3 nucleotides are TGTGCCAGCAGCTTACGGGGTGAGAATTCACCCCTCCACTTT. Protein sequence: CASSLRGENSPLHF.